This is a list of T cell receptor beta chains from one sample in a study of blood T cell repertoires in COVID-19. Clones were sequenced by immunoSEQ multiplex PCR, and TCRdb holds only the in-frame ones, with some missing. Of 200,000 or so clones in the sample, approximately 85% are singletons; the top ten hold more than 2.5%. The sample comprised peripheral blood. These receptor sequences come from a man aged 55 to 70 with acute or convalescent COVID-19. Both conserved end residues are part of each CDR3. The D gene is left open where the match is weak. Size tells how often a clone was seen (once, few, many) or the class of an expanded clone, and some rows leave it out.

>TRBV28|TRBJ1-5|NA|NA
CASRGSSEGPQHF
TGTGCCAGCAGGGGTAGTTCGGAGGGGCCCCAGCATTTT
>TRBV19|TRBJ2-6|TRBD2|NA
CASSNWGGSGANVLTF
TGTGCCAGTAGTAATTGGGGGGGGTCTGGGGCCAACGTCCTGACTTTC
>TRBV28|TRBJ2-7|NA|NA
CASSSEGVGAYEQYF
TGTGCCAGCAGTTCTGAAGGGGTCGGCGCCTACGAGCAGTACTTC
>TRBV5-1|TRBJ2-5|TRBD2|NA
CASSLGTSGDRQETQYF
TGCGCCAGCAGCTTAGGGACTAGCGGAGACCGCCAAGAGACCCAGTACTTC
>TRBV5-6|TRBJ2-4|TRBD2|NA
CASSLDLEREAKNIQYF
TGTGCCAGCAGCTTGGATTTGGAGCGGGAGGCCAAAAACATTCAGTACTTC
>TRBV27|TRBJ2-3|TRBD1|NA
CASSIQGGSSTDTQYF
TGTGCCAGCAGTATACAGGGGGGATCTAGCACAGATACGCAGTATTTT
>TRBV3-1/TRBV3-2|TRBJ1-6|NA|NA
CASSQAGTHNSPLHF
TGTGCCAGCAGCCAAGCCGGGACACATAATTCACCCCTCCACTTT
>TRBV28|TRBJ1-5|NA|NA
CASSREPRRAPQHF
TGTGCCAGCAGCCGGGAGCCACGCCGAGCGCCCCAGCATTTT
>TRBV7-2|TRBJ1-4|TRBD1|NA
CASSLVGTGVSRPNEKLFF
TGTGCCAGCAGCTTAGTGGGGACAGGGGTTAGTAGGCCTAATGAAAAACTGTTTTTT
>TRBV19|TRBJ1-1|TRBD1|NA
CASSSDRERNTEAFF
TGTGCCAGTAGTTCGGACAGGGAAAGAAACACTGAAGCTTTCTTT
>TRBV9|TRBJ2-3|TRBD1|NA
CASSVDPGQGVGTDTQYF
TGTGCCAGCAGCGTAGACCCGGGACAGGGGGTCGGCACAGATACGCAGTATTTT
>TRBV11-2|TRBJ1-1|NA|NA
CASSLGGGAFF
TGTGCCAGCAGCCTCGGAGGCGGAGCTTTCTTT
>TRBV5-1|TRBJ2-1|TRBD1|once
CASSSTGTAGEQFF
TGCGCCAGCAGCTCCACCGGGACAGCAGGTGAGCAGTTCTTC
>TRBV5-1|TRBJ1-1|TRBD1|NA
CASTGGRTEAFF
TGCGCCAGTACAGGGGGCAGGACTGAAGCTTTCTTT